This T cell receptor (beta chain) was captured in a study of shared clonotypes between healthy human individuals. Study-level findings and limits: Of the naive CD4 clonotypes, approximately 5% were shared across a handful of donors. Large depth notwithstanding, sorted-subset sequencing proved incomplete by rarefaction.

Researchers ran the assay at a deep level. Clones were read by immunoSEQ multiplex PCR, and TCRdb kept only the in-frame ones, dropping some. The profile covers some 500,000 clones, with about 96% appearing a single time and about 0.067% taken by the ten largest. On this clone itself: Its antigen is not identified.

In the CD4+ fraction, cells were divided into CD45RA+ naive and CD45RA-negative memory subsets. The sample was naive CD4+ T cells sorted from blood. The subset was: CD45RA+ positively selected. This clonotype originated in a woman aged 25 to 39 in good health.

The CDR3 here is CASSPRAGREETQYF. Written as DNA, the CDR3 is TGCGCCAGCAGCCCAAGGGCAGGGCGTGAAGAGACCCAGTACTTC. The rearrangement links TRBV5-1 to TRBJ2-5; D is possibly TRBD1 (5 bases). Germline CDR1 is SGHRS and CDR2 is YFSETQ. The CDR3 length is 15 residues. V shed 4 bases and J shed 3 bases, with 16 bases lying between them.